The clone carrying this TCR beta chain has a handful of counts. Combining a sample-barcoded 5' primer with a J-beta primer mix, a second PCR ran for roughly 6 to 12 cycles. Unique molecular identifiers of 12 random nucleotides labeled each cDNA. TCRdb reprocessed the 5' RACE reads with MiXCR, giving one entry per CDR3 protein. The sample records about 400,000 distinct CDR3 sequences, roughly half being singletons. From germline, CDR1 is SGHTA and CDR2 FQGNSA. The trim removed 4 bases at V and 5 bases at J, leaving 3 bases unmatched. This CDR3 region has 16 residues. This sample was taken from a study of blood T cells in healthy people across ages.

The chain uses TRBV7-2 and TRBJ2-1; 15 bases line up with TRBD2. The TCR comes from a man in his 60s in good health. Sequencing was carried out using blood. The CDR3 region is CASSWTSGRADNEQFF. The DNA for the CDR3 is TGTGCCAGCAGCTGGACTAGCGGGAGGGCCGACAATGAGCAGTTCTTC.